This T cell receptor (beta chain) was observed in a study of cytomegalovirus exposure and HLA in healthy donors. Overall study results and limits: The study flagged approximately 180 TCR beta chains as cytomegalovirus-associated. Reported results showed that the classifier diagnosed cytomegalovirus status with high specificity and sensitivity.

About this clone itself: The antigen remains unidentified.

The CDR3 spans 15 residues. J was trimmed by 5 bases and V by 4 bases; bases with no gene match: 8. CDR1 is SGHDT and CDR2 is YYEEEE in the germline V gene. The study ran its PCR with 60 Vbeta and 13 Jbeta primers. Original processing notes: In a later analysis, of roughly 73 million unique beta chains, about 12 million appeared in at least two donors. TCRdb keeps only in-frame clones here, not all; method: immunoSEQ multiplex PCR. V and J calls and clone size are copied from that table; D and trimming were computed from the DNA. The table lists about 160,000 clones, roughly 77% of them singletons. V is TRBV5-6 and J is TRBJ1-5; 8 nucleotides match TRBD1. Sequencing used PBMCs. The source is a man aged 25 to 45 in good health and CMV-seropositive. CDR3 nucleotide sequence: TGTGCCAGCAGCGGTCAGGGGGCGATGGATCAGCCCCAGCATTTT. Its protein product is CASSGQGAMDQPQHF.